The clone carrying this T cell receptor beta chain was counted many times. Germline V gives CDR1 MNHNS, CDR2 SASEGT. The CDR3 spans 17 residues. V shed 6 bases, J shed 2 bases, and the junction held 5 bases outside the gene matches. The source of the sample is a study of CD4 and CD8 cells across lung adenocarcinoma regions. TCRdb reanalysed the PCR reads using MiXCR and keeps one entry per CDR3 protein. The sample includes 16,000 or so distinct CDR3 sequences, under 60% of them seen just once. Localized lung adenocarcinoma, a non-small cell lung cancer, affected the donors. Sample: CD8+ T cells from the center of a lung tumor. The chain couples TRBV6-1 to TRBJ1-6, with 12 bases matching TRBD1. The origin of this receptor is a female donor with lung adenocarcinoma. The CD4 and CD8 labels of this study may be unreliable. As DNA, the CDR3 is TGTGCCAGCAGGCCGGGACAGGGGGCAACCTATAATTCACCCCTCCACTTT. Its translation is CASRPGQGATYNSPLHF.